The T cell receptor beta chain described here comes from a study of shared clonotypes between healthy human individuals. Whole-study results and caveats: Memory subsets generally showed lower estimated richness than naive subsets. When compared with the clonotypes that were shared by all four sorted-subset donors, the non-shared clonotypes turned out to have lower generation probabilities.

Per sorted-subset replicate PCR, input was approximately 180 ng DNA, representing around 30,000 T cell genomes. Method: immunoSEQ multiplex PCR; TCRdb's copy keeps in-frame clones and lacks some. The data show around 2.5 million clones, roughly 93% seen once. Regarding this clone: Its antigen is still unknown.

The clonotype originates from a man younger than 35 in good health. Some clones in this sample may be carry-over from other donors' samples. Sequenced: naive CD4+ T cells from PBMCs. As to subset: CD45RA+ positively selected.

The CDR3 spells CASRGATTYGYTF. CDR3 in DNA: TGTGCCAGCAGGGGGGCCACGACCTATGGCTACACCTTC. The V and J genes are TRBV28 and TRBJ1-2, with a tentative D call TRBD1 (6 bases). Germline CDR1 and CDR2: MDHEN and SYDVKM. The CDR3 length is 13 residues. The V and J ends lost 6 bases and 4 bases respectively, with 12 bases between them.